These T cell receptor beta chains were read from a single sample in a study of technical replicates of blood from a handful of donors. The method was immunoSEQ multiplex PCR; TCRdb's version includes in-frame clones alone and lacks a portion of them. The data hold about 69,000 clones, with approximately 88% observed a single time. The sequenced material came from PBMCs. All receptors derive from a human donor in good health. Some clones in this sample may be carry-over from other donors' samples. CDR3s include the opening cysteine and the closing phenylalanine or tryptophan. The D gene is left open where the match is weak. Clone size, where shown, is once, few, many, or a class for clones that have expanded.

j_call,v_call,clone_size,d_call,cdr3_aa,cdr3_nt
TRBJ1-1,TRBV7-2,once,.,CASSLADRQPEAFF,TGTGCCAGCAGCTTAGCGGACAGACAACCTGAAGCTTTCTTT
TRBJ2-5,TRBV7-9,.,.,CASSWLTGPAGETQYF,TGTGCCAGCAGCTGGTTGACGGGGCCGGCGGGGGAGACCCAGTACTTC
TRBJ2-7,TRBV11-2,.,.,CASSFIPPSFEQYF,TGTGCCAGCAGCTTTATTCCTCCCTCTTTCGAGCAGTACTTC
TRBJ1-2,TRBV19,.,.,CASATGPANYGYTF,TGTGCCAGCGCAACAGGGCCCGCTAACTATGGCTACACCTTC
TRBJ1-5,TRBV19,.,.,CASSMSAGGQPQHF,TGTGCCAGTAGTATGTCGGCGGGAGGACAGCCCCAGCATTTT
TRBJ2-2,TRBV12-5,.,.,CASGLFEQTLNTGELFF,TGTGCTAGTGGTTTGTTCGAACAGACCCTCAACACCGGGGAGCTGTTTTTT
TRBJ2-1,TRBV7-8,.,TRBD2,CASSTGLAGFEQFF,TGTGCCAGCAGCACCGGACTAGCGGGGTTTGAGCAGTTCTTC
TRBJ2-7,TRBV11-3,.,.,CASSSTGFEQYF,TGTGCCAGCAGCTCCACAGGGTTCGAGCAGTACTTC
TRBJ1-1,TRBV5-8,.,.,CASTHGRTEAFF,TGTGCCAGCACACACGGGAGGACTGAAGCTTTCTTT
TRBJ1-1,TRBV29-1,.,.,CSVGRGTEAFF,TGCAGCGTCGGCCGAGGAACTGAAGCTTTCTTT
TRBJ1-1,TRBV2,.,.,CASSASWQGEAFF,TGTGCCAGCAGTGCCAGTTGGCAGGGTGAAGCTTTCTTT
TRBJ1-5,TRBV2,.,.,CASSGAGGGIGNQPQHF,TGTGCCAGCAGTGGAGCGGGGGGGGGTATAGGGAATCAGCCCCAGCATTTT
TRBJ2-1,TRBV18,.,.,CASSPQRFNNEQFF,TGTGCCAGCTCACCCCAGCGGTTTAACAATGAGCAGTTCTTC
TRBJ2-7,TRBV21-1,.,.,CASSNNRTSGRPSYEQYF,TGTGCCAGCAGCAATAATAGGACTAGCGGGAGGCCCTCCTACGAGCAGTACTTC
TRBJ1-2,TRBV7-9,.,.,CASHPADRHYGYTF,TGTGCCAGTCACCCCGCTGACAGACACTATGGCTACACCTTC
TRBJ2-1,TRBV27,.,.,CASKPSASHNEQFF,TGTGCCAGCAAGCCTAGCGCATCTCACAATGAGCAGTTCTTC
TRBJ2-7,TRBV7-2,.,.,CASSLGGGEAFEQYF,TGTGCCAGCAGCTTAGGAGGCGGGGAGGCCTTTGAGCAGTACTTC
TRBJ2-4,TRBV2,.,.,CASSEGTGILQYF,TGTGCCAGCAGTGAAGGAACAGGAATTCTTCAGTACTTC
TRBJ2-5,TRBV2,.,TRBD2,CASKPTSGGHQETQYF,TGTGCCAGCAAACCGACTAGCGGGGGACACCAAGAGACCCAGTACTTC
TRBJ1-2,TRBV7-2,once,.,CASSLAAGSYGYTF,TGTGCCAGCAGCTTAGCAGCGGGTTCCTATGGCTACACCTTC
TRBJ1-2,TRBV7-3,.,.,CASSLKGREDYGYTF,TGTGCCAGCAGCTTAAAAGGCAGGGAGGACTATGGCTACACCTTC
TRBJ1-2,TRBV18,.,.,CASSPPGSNYGYTF,TGTGCCAGCTCACCCCCCGGGAGTAACTATGGCTACACCTTC
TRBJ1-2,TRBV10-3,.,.,CAISDPTGKGDYGYTF,TGTGCCATCAGTGACCCGACAGGAAAAGGGGACTATGGCTACACCTTC
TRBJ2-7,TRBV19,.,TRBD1,CDDRGVSYEQYF,TGTGACGACAGGGGGGTCTCCTACGAGCAGTACTTC
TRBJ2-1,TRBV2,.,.,CASSGTDTYNEQFF,TGTGCCAGCAGTGGCACTGATACCTACAATGAGCAGTTCTTC
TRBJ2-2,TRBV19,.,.,CASTGGGDRLNGELFF,TGTGCCAGTACCGGGGGAGGGGACAGGTTAAACGGGGAGCTGTTTTTT
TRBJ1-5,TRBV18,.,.,CASSPLLDQPQHF,TGTGCCAGCTCACCATTATTAGATCAGCCCCAGCATTTT
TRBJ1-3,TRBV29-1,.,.,CSVGDWSGNTIYF,TGCAGCGTTGGGGACTGGTCTGGAAACACCATATATTTT
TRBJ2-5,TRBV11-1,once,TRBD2,CASSSGGGKETQYF,TGTGCCAGCAGCAGCGGGGGAGGAAAAGAGACCCAGTACTTC
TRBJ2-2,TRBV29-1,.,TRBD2,CSVWGGRDTGELFF,TGCAGCGTATGGGGGGGGAGGGACACCGGGGAGCTGTTTTTT
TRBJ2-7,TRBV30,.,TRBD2,CAWSPSGRNEQYF,TGTGCCTGGAGTCCTAGCGGGAGAAACGAGCAGTACTTC
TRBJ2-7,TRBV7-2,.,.,CASSTARGLYEQYF,TGTGCCAGCAGCACCGCTCGGGGTCTCTACGAGCAGTACTTC
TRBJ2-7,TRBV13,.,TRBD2,CASSRGGAHSYEQYF,TGTGCCAGCAGCCGGGGGGGGGCACACTCCTACGAGCAGTACTTC
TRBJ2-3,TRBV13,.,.,CASSPRRTRGDTQYF,TGTGCCAGCAGCCCCCGACGGACGCGGGGAGATACGCAGTATTTT
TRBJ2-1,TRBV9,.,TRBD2,CASSVKGGSSYNEQFF,TGTGCCAGCAGCGTAAAGGGCGGGAGCTCCTACAATGAGCAGTTCTTC
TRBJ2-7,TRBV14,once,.,CASSQGSVGEQYF,TGTGCCAGCAGCCAAGGGAGCGTCGGCGAGCAGTACTTC
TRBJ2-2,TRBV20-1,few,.,CSAANYGELFF,TGCAGTGCCGCCAACTACGGGGAGCTGTTTTTT
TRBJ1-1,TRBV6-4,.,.,CASSAYPLNTEAFF,TGTGCCAGCAGTGCCTATCCCCTGAACACTGAAGCTTTCTTT
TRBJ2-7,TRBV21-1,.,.,CASSKDGTSYYEQYF,TGTGCCAGCAGCAAAGATGGGACTAGCTACTACGAGCAGTACTTC
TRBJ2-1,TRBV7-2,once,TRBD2,CASSLGLADNEQFF,TGTGCCAGCAGCTTAGGCCTAGCGGACAATGAGCAGTTCTTC
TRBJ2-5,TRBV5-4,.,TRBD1,CASSLRDREETQYF,TGTGCCAGCAGCTTACGGGACAGAGAAGAGACCCAGTACTTC
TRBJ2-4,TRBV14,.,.,CASSSQGSQNIQYF,TGTGCCAGCAGCTCCCAGGGGAGCCAAAACATTCAGTACTTC
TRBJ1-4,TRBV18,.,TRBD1,CASKQGGEKLFF,TGTGCCAGCAAACAGGGGGGAGAAAAACTGTTTTTT
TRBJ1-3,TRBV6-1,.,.,CASGGQSSGNTIYF,TGTGCCAGCGGAGGGCAGAGCTCTGGAAACACCATATATTTT
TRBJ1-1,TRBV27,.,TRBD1,CASSRTGELNTEAFF,TGTGCCAGCAGCCGGACAGGAGAGCTGAACACTGAAGCTTTCTTT
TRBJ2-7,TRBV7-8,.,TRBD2,CASSLGPAGGPYEQYF,TGTGCCAGCAGCTTAGGTCCAGCGGGAGGGCCCTACGAGCAGTACTTC
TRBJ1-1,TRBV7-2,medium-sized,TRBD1,CASSPYSRDRGLYTEAFF,TGTGCCAGCAGTCCCTATTCACGGGACAGGGGGCTTTATACTGAAGCTTTCTTT
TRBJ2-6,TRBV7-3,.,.,CASSLVSGANVLTF,TGTGCCAGCAGCCTAGTGTCTGGGGCCAACGTCCTGACTTTC
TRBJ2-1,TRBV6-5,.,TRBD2,CASGGLAGSHEQFF,TGTGCCAGCGGCGGACTAGCGGGTTCCCATGAGCAGTTCTTC
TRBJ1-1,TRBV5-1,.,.,CASSFDSGDRTEAFF,TGCGCCAGCAGCTTTGATTCAGGGGATCGCACTGAAGCTTTCTTT